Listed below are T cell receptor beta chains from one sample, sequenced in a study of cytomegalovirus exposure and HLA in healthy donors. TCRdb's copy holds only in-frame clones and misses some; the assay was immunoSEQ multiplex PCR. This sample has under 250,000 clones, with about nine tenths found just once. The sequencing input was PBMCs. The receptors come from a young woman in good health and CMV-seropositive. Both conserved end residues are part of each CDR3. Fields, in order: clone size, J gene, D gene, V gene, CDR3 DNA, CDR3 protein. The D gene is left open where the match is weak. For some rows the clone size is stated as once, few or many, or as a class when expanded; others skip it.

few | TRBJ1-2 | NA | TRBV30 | TGTGCCACTTCCAAGGGGCAGGACGCAGGCTACACCTTC | CATSKGQDAGYTF
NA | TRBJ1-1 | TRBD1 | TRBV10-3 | TGTGCCATCAGAGATACAATGGACAGGCGAGACACTGAAGCTTTCTTT | CAIRDTMDRRDTEAFF
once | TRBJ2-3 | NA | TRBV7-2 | TGTGCCAGCAGCTTAGCGGGAGTATCCGCAGATACGCAGTATTTT | CASSLAGVSADTQYF
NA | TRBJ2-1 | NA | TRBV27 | TGTGCCAGCAGTTTCTCAGGGTCATACAATGAGCAGTTCTTC | CASSFSGSYNEQFF
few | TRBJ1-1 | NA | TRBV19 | TGTGCCAGTAGTATACAGGCCCACTCTAGCTACACTGAAGCTTTCTTT | CASSIQAHSSYTEAFF
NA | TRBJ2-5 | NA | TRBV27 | TGTGCCAGCAGTCCAACGGAGGTCCGGGCCCAGTACTTC | CASSPTEVRAQYF
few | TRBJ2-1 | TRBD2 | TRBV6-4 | TGTGCCAGCAGTCCGGGACTAGCTTCTAATGAGCAGTTCTTC | CASSPGLASNEQFF
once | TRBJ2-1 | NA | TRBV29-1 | TGCAGCGTTGAAATTCAGGGAGAGCAGTTCTTC | CSVEIQGEQFF
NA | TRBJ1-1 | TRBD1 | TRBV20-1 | TGCAGTGCTAGATCCAGGGGGGAGTACGTCTTT | CSARSRGEYVF
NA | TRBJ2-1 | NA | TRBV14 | TGTGCCAGCAGCCAAGATCCGGGCAATGAGCAGTTCTTC | CASSQDPGNEQFF
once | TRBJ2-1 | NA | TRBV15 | TGTGCCACCAGCAGAGGCGGGACCGCCTACAATGAGCAGTTCTTC | CATSRGGTAYNEQFF
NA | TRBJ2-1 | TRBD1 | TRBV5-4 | TGTGCCAGCAGCTTGGACCGGGACAGGGTAACCAATGAGCAGTTCTTC | CASSLDRDRVTNEQFF
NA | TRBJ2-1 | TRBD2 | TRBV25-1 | TGTGCCAGCGGGGGACTAGCGGCTTACAATGAGCAGTTCTTC | CASGGLAAYNEQFF
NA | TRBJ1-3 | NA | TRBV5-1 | TGCGCCAGCAGCTATGCAGACTCTGGAAACACCATATATTTT | CASSYADSGNTIYF
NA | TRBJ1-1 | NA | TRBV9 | TGTGCCAGCAGCCTGGACCCGGACAGCGAAGCTTTCTTT | CASSLDPDSEAFF
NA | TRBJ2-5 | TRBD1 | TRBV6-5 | TGTGCCAGCAGCTTACAGGGGACCTTAGAGACCCAGTACTTC | CASSLQGTLETQYF
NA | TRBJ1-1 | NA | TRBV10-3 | TGTGCCGCCAATACAGGGAACACTGAAGCTTTCTTT | CAANTGNTEAFF
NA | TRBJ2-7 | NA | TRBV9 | TGTGCCAGCAGCGTAGGCCCAACGGGGGAGCAGTACTTC | CASSVGPTGEQYF
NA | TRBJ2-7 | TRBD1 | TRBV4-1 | TGCGCCAGCAGCCAAGCCCCGACAGGGTGGACCTACGAGCAGTACTTC | CASSQAPTGWTYEQYF
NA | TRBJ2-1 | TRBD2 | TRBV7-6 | TGTGCCAGCAGCTCTCGTAGCGGGAGGGATCACAATGAGCAGTTCTTC | CASSSRSGRDHNEQFF
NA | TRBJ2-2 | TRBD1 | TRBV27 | TGTGCCAGCAGTTTAAATGACAGGGGGCCCCGAGAGGGAACCGGGGAGCTGTTTTTT | CASSLNDRGPREGTGELFF
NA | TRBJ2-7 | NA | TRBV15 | TGTGCCACCAGCAGAGATCGCGACTACGAGCAGTACTTC | CATSRDRDYEQYF